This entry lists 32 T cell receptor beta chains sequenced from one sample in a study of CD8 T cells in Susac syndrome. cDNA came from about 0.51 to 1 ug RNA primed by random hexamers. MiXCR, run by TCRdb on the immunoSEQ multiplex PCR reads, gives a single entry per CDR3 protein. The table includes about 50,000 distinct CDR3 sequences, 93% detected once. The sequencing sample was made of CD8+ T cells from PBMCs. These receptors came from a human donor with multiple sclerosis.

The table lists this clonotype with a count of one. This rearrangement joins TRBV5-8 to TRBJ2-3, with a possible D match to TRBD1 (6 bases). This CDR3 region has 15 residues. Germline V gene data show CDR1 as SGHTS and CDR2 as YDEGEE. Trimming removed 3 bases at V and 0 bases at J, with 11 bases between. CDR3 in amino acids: CASSSQGFSTDTQYF. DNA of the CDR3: TGTGCCAGCAGCTCACAGGGCTTTAGCACAGATACGCAGTATTTT.

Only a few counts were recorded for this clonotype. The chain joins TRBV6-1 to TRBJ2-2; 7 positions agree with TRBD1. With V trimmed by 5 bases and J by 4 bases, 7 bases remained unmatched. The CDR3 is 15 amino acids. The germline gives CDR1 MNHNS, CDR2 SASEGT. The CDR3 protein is CASSPGQFLTGELFF. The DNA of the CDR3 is TGTGCCAGCAGTCCGGGACAGTTTCTCACCGGGGAGCTGTTTTTT.

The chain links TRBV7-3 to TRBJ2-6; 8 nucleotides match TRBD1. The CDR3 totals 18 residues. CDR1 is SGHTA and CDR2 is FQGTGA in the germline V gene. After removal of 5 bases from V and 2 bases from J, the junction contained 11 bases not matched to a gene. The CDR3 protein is CASSQSGGPPAGANVLTF. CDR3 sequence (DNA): TGTGCCAGCAGCCAGTCAGGGGGCCCCCCTGCTGGGGCCAACGTCCTGACTTTC.

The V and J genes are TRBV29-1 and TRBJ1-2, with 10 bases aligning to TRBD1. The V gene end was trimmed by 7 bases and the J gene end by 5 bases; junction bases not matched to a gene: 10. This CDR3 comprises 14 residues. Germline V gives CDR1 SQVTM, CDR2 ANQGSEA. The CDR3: CSAMTGGASYGYTF. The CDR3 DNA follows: TGCAGCGCAATGACAGGGGGCGCGAGTTATGGCTACACCTTC.

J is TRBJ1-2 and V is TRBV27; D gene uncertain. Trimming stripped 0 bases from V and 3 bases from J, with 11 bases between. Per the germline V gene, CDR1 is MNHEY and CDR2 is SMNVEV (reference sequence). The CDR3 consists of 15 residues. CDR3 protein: CASSLSIGTYYGYTF. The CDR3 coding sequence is TGTGCCAGCAGTTTATCGATCGGCACCTACTATGGCTACACCTTC.

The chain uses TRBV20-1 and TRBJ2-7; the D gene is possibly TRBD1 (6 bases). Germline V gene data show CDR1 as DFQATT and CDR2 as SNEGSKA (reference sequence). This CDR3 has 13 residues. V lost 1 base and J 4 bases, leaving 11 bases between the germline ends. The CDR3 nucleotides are TGCAGTGCTAGAGTCGGGACACGTTACGAGCAGTACTTC. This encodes CSARVGTRYEQYF.

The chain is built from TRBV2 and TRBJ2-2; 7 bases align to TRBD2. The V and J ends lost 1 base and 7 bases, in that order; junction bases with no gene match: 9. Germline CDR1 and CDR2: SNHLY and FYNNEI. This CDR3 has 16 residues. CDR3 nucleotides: TGTGCCAGCAGTGAAGTTGGCGGGGGACCGGTCGGGGAGCTGTTTTTT. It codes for CASSEVGGGPVGELFF.

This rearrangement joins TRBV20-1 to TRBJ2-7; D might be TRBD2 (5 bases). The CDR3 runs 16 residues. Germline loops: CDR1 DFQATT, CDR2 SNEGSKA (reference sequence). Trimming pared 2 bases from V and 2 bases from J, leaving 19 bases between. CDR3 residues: CSARSYQVWETYEQYF. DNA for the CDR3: TGCAGTGCTAGATCCTACCAGGTGTGGGAGACCTACGAGCAGTACTTC.

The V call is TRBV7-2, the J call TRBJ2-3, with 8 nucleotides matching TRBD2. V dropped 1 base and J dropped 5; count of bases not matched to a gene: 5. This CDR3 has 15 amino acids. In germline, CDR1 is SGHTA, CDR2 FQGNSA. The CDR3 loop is CASSLGAGVQDTQYF. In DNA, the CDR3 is TGTGCCAGCAGCTTAGGAGCGGGGGTACAAGATACGCAGTATTTT. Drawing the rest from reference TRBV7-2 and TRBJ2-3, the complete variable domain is GAGVSQSPSNKVTEKGKDVELRCDPISGHTALYWYRQSLGQGLEFLIYFQGNSAPDKSGLPSDRFSAERTGGSVSTLTIQRTQQEDSAVYLCASSLGAGVQDTQYFGPGTRLTVL.

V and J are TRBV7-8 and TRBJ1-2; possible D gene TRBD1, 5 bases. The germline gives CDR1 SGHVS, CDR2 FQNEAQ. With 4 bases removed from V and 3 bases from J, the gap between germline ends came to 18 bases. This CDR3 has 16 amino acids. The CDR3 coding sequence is TGTGCCAGCAGCTCCACCCCGGGGCCCACGCACTATGGCTACACCTTC. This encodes CASSSTPGPTHYGYTF.

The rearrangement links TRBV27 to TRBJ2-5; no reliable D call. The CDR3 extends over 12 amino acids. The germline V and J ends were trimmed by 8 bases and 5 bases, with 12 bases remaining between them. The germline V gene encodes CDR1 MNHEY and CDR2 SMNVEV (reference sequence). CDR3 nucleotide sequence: TGTGCCAGCGCTGACCTCCGGGAGACCCAGTACTTC. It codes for CASADLRETQYF.

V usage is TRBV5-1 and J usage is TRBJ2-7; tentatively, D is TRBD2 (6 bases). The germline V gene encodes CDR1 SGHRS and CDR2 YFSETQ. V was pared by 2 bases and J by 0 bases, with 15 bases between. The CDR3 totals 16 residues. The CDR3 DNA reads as TGCGCCAGCAGCTTTGAGAGTACCGGGAGCTCCTACGAGCAGTACTTC. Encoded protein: CASSFESTGSSYEQYF.

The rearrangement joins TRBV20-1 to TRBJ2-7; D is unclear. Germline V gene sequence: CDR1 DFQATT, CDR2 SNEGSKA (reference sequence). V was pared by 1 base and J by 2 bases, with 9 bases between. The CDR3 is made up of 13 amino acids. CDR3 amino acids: CSARGAATYEQYF. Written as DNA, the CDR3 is TGCAGTGCTAGAGGGGCGGCAACCTACGAGCAGTACTTC.

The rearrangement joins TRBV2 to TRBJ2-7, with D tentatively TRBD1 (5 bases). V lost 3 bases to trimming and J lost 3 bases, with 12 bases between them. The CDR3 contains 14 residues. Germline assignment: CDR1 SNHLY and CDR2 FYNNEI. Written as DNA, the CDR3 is TGTGCCAGCAGTGACAGGGAATCCTTCTACGAGCAGTACTTC. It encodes CASSDRESFYEQYF.

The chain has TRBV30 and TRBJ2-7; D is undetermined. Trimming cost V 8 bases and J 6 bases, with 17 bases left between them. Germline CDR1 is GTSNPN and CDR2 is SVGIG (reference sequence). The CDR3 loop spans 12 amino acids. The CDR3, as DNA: TGTGCCCACGGATATAGTACGGGCGAGCAGTACTTC. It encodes CAHGYSTGEQYF.

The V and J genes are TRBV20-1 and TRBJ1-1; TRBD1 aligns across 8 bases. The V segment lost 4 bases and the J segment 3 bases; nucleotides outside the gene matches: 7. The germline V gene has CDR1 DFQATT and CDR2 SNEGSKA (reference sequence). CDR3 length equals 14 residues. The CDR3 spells CSAKGTGPDTEAFF. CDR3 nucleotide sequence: TGCAGTGCTAAAGGGACAGGACCCGACACTGAAGCTTTCTTT.

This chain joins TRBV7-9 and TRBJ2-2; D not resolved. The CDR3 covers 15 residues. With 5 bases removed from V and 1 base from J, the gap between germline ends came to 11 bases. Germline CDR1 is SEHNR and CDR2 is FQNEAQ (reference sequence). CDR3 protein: CASSPRTKNTGELFF. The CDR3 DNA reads TGTGCCAGCAGCCCTAGGACCAAGAACACCGGGGAGCTGTTTTTT. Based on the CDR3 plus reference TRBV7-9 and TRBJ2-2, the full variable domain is DTGVSQNPRHKITKRGQNVTFRCDPISEHNRLYWYRQTLGQGPEFLTYFQNEAQLEKSRLLSDRFSAERPKGSFSTLEIQRTEQGDSAMYLCASSPRTKNTGELFFGEGSRLTVL.

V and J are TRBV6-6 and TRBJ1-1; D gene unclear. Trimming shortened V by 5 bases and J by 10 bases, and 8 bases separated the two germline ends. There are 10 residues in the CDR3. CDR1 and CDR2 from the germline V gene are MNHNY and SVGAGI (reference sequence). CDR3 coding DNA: TGTGCCAGCAGTCCTGGTGCAGCTTTCTTT. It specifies CASSPGAAFF.

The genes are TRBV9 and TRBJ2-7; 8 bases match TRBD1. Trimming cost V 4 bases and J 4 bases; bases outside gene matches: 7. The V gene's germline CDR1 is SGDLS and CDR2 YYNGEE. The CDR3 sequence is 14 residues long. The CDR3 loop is CASSMGQANYEQYF. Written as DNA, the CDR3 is TGTGCCAGCAGCATGGGACAGGCTAATTACGAGCAGTACTTC.

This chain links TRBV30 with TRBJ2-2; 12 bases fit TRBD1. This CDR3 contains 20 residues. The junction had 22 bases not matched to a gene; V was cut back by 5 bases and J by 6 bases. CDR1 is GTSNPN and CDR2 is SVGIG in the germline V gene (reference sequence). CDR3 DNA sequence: TGTGCCTGGCGTGCAAGGCTTGCCGGGACAGGGGGCGGTGTGGCCGGGGAGCTGTTTTTT. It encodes CAWRARLAGTGGGVAGELFF.

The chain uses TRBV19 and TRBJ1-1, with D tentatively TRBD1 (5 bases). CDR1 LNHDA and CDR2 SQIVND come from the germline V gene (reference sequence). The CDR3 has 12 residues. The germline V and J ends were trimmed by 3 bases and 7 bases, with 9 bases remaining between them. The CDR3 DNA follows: TGTGCCAGTAGTATTTGGGGGATTGAAGCTTTCTTT. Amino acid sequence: CASSIWGIEAFF.

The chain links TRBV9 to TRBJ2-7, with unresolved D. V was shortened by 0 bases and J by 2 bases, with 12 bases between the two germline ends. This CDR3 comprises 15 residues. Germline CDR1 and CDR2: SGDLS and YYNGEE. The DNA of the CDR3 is TGTGCCAGCAGCGTAGCAGGTACTCTCGCCTACGAGCAGTACTTC. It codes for CASSVAGTLAYEQYF.

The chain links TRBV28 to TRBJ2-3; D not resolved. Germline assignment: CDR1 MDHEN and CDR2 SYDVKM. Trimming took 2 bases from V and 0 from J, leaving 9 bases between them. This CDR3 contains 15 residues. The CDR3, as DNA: TGTGCCAGCAGTTTAGAGGATACTAGCACAGATACGCAGTATTTT. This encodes CASSLEDTSTDTQYF.

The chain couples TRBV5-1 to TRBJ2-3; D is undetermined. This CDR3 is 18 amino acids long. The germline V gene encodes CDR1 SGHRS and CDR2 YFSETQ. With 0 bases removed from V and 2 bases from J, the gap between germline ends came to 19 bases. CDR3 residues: CASSLVGAVTNPTDTQYF. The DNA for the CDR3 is TGCGCCAGCAGCTTGGTCGGTGCAGTAACAAATCCCACAGATACGCAGTATTTT.

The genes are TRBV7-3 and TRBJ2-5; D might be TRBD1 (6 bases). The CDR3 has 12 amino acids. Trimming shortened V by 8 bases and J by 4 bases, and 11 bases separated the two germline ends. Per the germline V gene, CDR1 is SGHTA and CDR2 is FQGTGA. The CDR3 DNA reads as TGTGCCAGCCTTGGGACAAGAGAGACCCAGTACTTC. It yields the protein CASLGTRETQYF.

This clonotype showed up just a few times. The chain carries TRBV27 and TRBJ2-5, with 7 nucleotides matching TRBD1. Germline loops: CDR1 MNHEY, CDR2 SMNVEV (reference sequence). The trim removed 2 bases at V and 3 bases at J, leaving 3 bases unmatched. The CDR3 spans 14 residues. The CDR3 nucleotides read TGTGCCAGCAGTTTACTCGGGACAGAAGAGACCCAGTACTTC. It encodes CASSLLGTEETQYF.

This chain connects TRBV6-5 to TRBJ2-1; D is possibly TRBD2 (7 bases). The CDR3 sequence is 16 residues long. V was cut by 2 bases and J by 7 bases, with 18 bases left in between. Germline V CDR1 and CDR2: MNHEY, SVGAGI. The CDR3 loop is CASSYPLGGGLNEQFF. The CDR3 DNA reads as TGTGCCAGCAGTTACCCCTTGGGGGGGGGCCTGAATGAGCAGTTCTTC.

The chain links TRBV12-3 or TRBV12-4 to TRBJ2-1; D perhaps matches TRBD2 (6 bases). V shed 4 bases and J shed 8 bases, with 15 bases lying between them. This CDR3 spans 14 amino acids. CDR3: CASSWRDSSDEQFF. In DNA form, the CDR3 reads TGTGCCAGCAGTTGGAGGGACTCTAGCGATGAGCAGTTCTTC.

The CDR3 reads CASSYRGNYEQYF. Written as DNA, the CDR3 is TGTGCCAGCAGCTACAGGGGTAACTACGAGCAGTACTTC. The chain is built from TRBV7-7 and TRBJ2-7; 7 bases agree with TRBD1. Germline V gene data show CDR1 as SSHAT and CDR2 as FNYEAQ (reference sequence). This CDR3 has 13 amino acids. Losses at the gene ends were 4 bases for V and 3 bases for J; bases not matched to a gene: 3.

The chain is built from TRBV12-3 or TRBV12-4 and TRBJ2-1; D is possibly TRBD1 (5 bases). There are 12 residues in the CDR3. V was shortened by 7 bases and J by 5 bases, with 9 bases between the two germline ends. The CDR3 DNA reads TGTGCCAGCATTGGCAGGGACAATGAGCAGTTCTTC. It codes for CASIGRDNEQFF.

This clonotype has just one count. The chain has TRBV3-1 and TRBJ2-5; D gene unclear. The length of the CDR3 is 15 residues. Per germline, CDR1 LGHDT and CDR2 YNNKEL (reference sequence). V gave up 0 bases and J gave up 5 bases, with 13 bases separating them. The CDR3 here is CASSQDVDAGETQYF. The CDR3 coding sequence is TGTGCCAGCAGCCAAGATGTTGATGCCGGGGAGACCCAGTACTTC.

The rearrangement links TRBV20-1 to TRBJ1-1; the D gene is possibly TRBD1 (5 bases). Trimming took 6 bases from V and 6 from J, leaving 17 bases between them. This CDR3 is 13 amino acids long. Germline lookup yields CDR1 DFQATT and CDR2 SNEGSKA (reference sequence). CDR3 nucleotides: TGCAGTGCCACCGACCCAGGGAGGGCTGAAGCTTTCTTT. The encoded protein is CSATDPGRAEAFF.